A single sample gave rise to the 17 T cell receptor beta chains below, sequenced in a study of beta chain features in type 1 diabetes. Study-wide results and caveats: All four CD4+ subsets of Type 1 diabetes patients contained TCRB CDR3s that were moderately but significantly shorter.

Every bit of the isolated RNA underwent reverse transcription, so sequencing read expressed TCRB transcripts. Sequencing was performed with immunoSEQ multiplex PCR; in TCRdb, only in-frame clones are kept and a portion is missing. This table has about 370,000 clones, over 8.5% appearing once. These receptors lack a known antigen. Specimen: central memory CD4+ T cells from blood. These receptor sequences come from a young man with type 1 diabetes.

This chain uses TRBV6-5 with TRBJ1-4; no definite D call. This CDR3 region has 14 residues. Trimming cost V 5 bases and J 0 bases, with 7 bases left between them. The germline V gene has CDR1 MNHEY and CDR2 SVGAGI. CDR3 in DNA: TGTGCCAGCAGTCCCACAACAACTAATGAAAAACTGTTTTTT. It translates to CASSPTTTNEKLFF.

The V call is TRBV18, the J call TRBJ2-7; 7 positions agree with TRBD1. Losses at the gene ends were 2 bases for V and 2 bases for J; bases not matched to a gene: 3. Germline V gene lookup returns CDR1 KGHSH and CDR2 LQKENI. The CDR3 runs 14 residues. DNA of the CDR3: TGTGCCAGCTCACCAAGGGACAGCCCCTACGAGCAGTACTTC. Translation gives CASSPRDSPYEQYF.

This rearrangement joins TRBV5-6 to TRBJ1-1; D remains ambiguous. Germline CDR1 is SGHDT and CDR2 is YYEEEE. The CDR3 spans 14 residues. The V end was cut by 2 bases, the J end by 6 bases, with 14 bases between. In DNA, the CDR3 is TGTGCCAGCAGCTTAGGAAGCGGGCAGCCTGAAGCTTTCTTT. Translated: CASSLGSGQPEAFF.

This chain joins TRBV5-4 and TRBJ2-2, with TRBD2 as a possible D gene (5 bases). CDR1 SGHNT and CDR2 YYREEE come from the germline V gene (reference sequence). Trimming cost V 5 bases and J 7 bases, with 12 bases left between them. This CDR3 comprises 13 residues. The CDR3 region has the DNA TGTGCCAGCAGGACTCTTGAGGGCGGGGAGCTGTTTTTT. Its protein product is CASRTLEGGELFF.

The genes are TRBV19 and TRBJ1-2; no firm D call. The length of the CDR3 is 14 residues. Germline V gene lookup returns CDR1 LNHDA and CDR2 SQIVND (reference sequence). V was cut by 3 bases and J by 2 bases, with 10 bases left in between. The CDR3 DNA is TGTGCCAGTAGTATGAGCTGGCAGAACTATGGCTACACCTTC. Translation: CASSMSWQNYGYTF.

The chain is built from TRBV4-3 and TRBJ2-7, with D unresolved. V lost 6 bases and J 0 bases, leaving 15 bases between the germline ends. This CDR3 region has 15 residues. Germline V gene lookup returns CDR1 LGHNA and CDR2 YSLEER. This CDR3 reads CASSEKPAASYEQYF. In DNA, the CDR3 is TGCGCCAGCAGTGAAAAACCGGCAGCCTCCTACGAGCAGTACTTC.

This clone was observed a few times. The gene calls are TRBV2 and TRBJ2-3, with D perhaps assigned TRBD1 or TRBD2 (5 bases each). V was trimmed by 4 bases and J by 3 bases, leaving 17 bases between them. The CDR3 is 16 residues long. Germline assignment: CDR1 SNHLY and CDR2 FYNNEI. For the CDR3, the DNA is TGTGCCAGCAGTGCGGCGCTCGGGGCAGGGACAGATACGCAGTATTTT. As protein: CASSAALGAGTDTQYF.

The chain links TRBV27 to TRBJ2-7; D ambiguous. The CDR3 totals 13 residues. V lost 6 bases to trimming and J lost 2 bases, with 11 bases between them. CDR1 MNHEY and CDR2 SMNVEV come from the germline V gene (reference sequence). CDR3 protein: CASSPTNTYEQYF. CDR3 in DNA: TGTGCCAGCAGCCCTACGAACACCTACGAGCAGTACTTC.

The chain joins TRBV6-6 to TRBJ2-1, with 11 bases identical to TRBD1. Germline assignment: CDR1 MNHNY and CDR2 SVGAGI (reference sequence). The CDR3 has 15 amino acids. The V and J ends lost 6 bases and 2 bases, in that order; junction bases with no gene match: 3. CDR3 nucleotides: TGTGCCAGCAGCCGGGGACAGGGGGCCTACAATGAGCAGTTCTTC. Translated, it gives CASSRGQGAYNEQFF.

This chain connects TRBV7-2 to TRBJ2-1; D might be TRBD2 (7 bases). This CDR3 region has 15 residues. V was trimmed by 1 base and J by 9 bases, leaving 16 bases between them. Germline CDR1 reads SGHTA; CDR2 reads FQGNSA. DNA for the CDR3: TGTGCCAGCAGCTTAGAACGGGGGGCCCCGGGTGAGCAGTTCTTC. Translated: CASSLERGAPGEQFF.

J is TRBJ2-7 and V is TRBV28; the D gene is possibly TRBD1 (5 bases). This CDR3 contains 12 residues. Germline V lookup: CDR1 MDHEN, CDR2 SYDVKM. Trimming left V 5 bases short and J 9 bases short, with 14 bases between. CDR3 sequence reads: CASSPGHARQYF. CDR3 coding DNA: TGTGCCAGCAGTCCCGGACATGCTCGGCAGTACTTC.

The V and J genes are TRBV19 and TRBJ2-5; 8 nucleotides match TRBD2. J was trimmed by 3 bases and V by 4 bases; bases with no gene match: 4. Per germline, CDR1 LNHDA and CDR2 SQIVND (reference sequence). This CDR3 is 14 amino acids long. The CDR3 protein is CASSTQAGEETQYF. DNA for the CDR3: TGTGCCAGTAGTACACAAGCGGGGGAAGAGACCCAGTACTTC.

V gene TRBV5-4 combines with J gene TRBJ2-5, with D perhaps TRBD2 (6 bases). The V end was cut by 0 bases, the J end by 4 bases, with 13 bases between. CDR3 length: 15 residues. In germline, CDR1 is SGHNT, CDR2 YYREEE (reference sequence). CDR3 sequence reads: CASSLAGGRGETQYF. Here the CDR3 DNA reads TGTGCCAGCAGCTTGGCCGGGGGTAGGGGAGAGACCCAGTACTTC.

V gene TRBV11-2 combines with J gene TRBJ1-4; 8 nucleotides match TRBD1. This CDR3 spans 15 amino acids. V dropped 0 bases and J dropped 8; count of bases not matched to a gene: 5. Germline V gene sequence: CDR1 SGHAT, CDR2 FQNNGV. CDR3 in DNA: TGTGCCAGCAGCTTAGAACCACAGGGGGGAGAAAAACTGTTTTTT. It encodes CASSLEPQGGEKLFF.

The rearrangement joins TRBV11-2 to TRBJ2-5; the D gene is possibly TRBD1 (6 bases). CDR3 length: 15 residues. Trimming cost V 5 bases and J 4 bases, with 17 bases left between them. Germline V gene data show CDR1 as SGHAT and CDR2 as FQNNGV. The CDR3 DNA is TGTGCCAGCAGCCAGTACAGGGTAGAAGGAGAGACCCAGTACTTC. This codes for CASSQYRVEGETQYF.

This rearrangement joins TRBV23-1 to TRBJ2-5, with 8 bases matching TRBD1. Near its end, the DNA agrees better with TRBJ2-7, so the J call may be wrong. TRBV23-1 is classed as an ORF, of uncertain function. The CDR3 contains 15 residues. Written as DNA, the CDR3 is TGCGCCAGCAGTCCTCGACAGGGGCCCACCTACGAGCAGTACTTC. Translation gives CASSPRQGPTYEQYF.

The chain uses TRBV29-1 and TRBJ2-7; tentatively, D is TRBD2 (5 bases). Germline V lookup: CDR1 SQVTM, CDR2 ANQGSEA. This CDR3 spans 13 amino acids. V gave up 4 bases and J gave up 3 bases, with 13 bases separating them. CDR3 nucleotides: TGCAGCGTTGGGACTCTCAACAACTACGAGCAGTACTTC. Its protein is CSVGTLNNYEQYF.